This passage covers 23 T cell receptor beta chains from one sample sequenced in a study of graft-versus-host responses after intestinal transplantation. TCRdb keeps only in-frame clones here, not all; method: immunoSEQ multiplex PCR. Of around 77,000 clones in the sample, 85% to 95% were seen once. These receptors have no identified antigens. The source was unstimulated CD8+ T cells sorted from spleen or lymph node cells, collected before intestinal transplant. The receptors stem from a human donor who received an intestinal transplant.

The V call is TRBV19, the J call TRBJ2-7; 8 bases line up with TRBD2. The length of the CDR3 is 15 residues. Germline V gene sequence: CDR1 LNHDA, CDR2 SQIVND (reference sequence). The junction had 4 bases not matched to a gene; V was cut back by 0 bases and J by 3 bases. This chain's CDR3 is CASSIDGGENYEQYF. The CDR3 DNA is TGTGCCAGTAGTATAGACGGGGGGGAGAACTACGAGCAGTACTTC.

This chain joins TRBV4-1 and TRBJ1-5; 9 nucleotides align to TRBD1. CDR1 MGHRA and CDR2 YSYEKL come from the germline V gene. CDR3 length equals 15 residues. V dropped 2 bases and J dropped 7; count of bases not matched to a gene: 6. The CDR3 nucleotides are TGCGCCAGCAGCCAACGACAGGGGGGGCGGCAGCCCCAGCATTTT. Amino acid sequence: CASSQRQGGRQPQHF.

The chain uses TRBV7-2 and TRBJ1-1, with D maybe TRBD1 (6 bases). The germline CDR1 and CDR2 sequences are SGHTA and FQGNSA. CDR3 size: 16 residues. Trimming removed 0 bases from V and 2 bases from J, with 13 bases in between. The CDR3 loop reads CASSLAVRTENTEAFF. In DNA form, the CDR3 reads TGTGCCAGCAGCTTAGCGGTTCGGACAGAAAACACTGAAGCTTTCTTT.

The genes are TRBV4-1 and TRBJ1-6; unclear D gene. The CDR3 runs to 18 residues. Between the trimmed V and J ends, which lost 0 bases and 6 bases, there was a span of 18 bases. The germline V gene encodes CDR1 MGHRA and CDR2 YSYEKL. For the CDR3, the DNA is TGCGCCAGCAGCCAAGATCGGGCAGGTTTTAGTCTTAATTCACCCCTCCACTTT. Its protein is CASSQDRAGFSLNSPLHF.

The V call is TRBV27, the J call TRBJ1-5; D not resolved. Trimming took 2 bases from V and 6 from J, leaving 11 bases between them. Germline V gene data show CDR1 as MNHEY and CDR2 as SMNVEV (reference sequence). This CDR3 spans 14 amino acids. In nucleotides, the CDR3 is TGTGCCAGCAGTTTACGGGGTGCACTTCAGCCCCAGCATTTT. Protein product: CASSLRGALQPQHF.

In its sample, this clone was seen a few times. The chain is built from TRBV5-1 and TRBJ2-7; 7 bases line up with TRBD1. In germline, CDR1 is SGHRS, CDR2 YFSETQ. This CDR3 contains 15 residues. The junction had 8 bases not matched to a gene; V was cut back by 0 bases and J by 5 bases. The CDR3 region is CASSLVGGSLNEQYF. The CDR3 bases are TGCGCCAGCAGCTTGGTAGGGGGCAGCTTAAACGAGCAGTACTTC.

The rearrangement uses TRBV18 and TRBJ2-7, with D possibly being TRBD1 (6 bases). This CDR3 contains 15 residues. V dropped 5 bases and J dropped 2 bases, with 16 bases sitting between them. CDR1 is KGHSH, CDR2 LQKENI, per germline. The DNA of the CDR3 is TGTGCCAGCTCATCTTCCGGGACATCGACCTACGAGCAGTACTTC. It encodes CASSSSGTSTYEQYF.

The chain has TRBV10-3 and TRBJ2-1; 9 nucleotides line up with TRBD1. Trimming took 6 bases from V and 5 from J; bases not matched to a gene: 5. Germline lookup yields CDR1 ENHRY and CDR2 SYGVKD. The CDR3 spans 14 residues. CDR3 amino acids: CAISDRDRDNEQFF. DNA of the CDR3: TGTGCCATCAGCGACCGGGACAGGGACAATGAGCAGTTCTTC.

The CDR3 protein is CASSLWKIAHVEQYF. The DNA for the CDR3 is TGTGCCAGCAGTTTATGGAAGATAGCGCATGTCGAGCAGTACTTC. V usage is TRBV28 and J usage is TRBJ2-7, with D maybe TRBD2 (5 bases). V lost 0 bases and J lost 6, with 15 bases in between. The CDR3 is 15 residues long. Germline CDR1 and CDR2: MDHEN and SYDVKM.

The chain is built from TRBV13 and TRBJ2-6; 7 nucleotides agree with TRBD1. V was pared by 8 bases and J by 0 bases, with 10 bases of the junction left unmatched. CDR1 and CDR2 from the germline V gene are PRHDT and FYEKMQ (reference sequence). The CDR3 loop spans 17 amino acids. CDR3 in DNA: TGTGCCAGCCTGGGACAGAGGGGATCCTCTGGGGCCAACGTCCTGACTTTC. This codes for CASLGQRGSSGANVLTF.

This chain connects TRBV5-1 to TRBJ2-7; 7 bases agree with TRBD1. V shed 7 bases and J 3 bases; nucleotides not matched to a gene: 16. Germline V gene lookup returns CDR1 SGHRS and CDR2 YFSETQ. CDR3 length equals 16 residues. The CDR3 here is CASRFFPGTENYEQYF. CDR3 bases: TGCGCCAGCCGATTCTTCCCCGGGACAGAGAACTACGAGCAGTACTTC. The entire variable domain, with the rest obtained from reference TRBV5-1 and TRBJ2-7, is as follows: KAGVTQTPRYLIKTRGQQVTLSCSPISGHRSVSWYQQTPGQGLQFLFEYFSETQRNKGNFPGRFSGRQFSNSRSEMNVSTLELGDSALYLCASRFFPGTENYEQYFGPGTRLTVT.

This chain uses TRBV13 with TRBJ2-5; 7 positions agree with TRBD1. Per the germline V gene, CDR1 is PRHDT and CDR2 is FYEKMQ (reference sequence). V was clipped by 4 bases and J by 0 bases; unmatched bases: 8. CDR3 size: 16 residues. In DNA, the CDR3 is TGTGCCAGCAGCTCCCGGACAGGAGAGTACCAAGAGACCCAGTACTTC. Translation gives CASSSRTGEYQETQYF. Complete variable domain (other parts from reference TRBV13 and TRBJ2-5): AAGVIQSPRHLIKEKRETATLKCYPIPRHDTVYWYQQGPGQDPQFLISFYEKMQSDKGSIPDRFSAQQFSDYHSELNMSSLELGDSALYFCASSSRTGEYQETQYFGPGTRLLVL.

The V call is TRBV7-6, the J call TRBJ2-1, with D perhaps matching TRBD2 (6 bases). The germline CDR1 and CDR2 sequences are SGHVS and FNYEAQ. CDR3 size: 12 residues. Trimming pared 3 bases from V and 9 bases from J, leaving 9 bases between. The CDR3 sequence is CASSFSGSEQFF. The CDR3 DNA sequence: TGTGCCAGCAGCTTTAGCGGAAGTGAGCAGTTCTTC.

The chain is built from TRBV27 and TRBJ1-2; TRBD1 matches at 8 bases. Per the germline V gene, CDR1 is MNHEY and CDR2 is SMNVEV (reference sequence). After removal of 2 bases from V and 8 bases from J, the junction contained 7 bases not matched to a gene. The CDR3 covers 14 residues. CDR3 sequence reads: CASSLNQGARGYTF. As DNA, the CDR3 is TGTGCCAGCAGTTTAAACCAGGGGGCGCGGGGCTACACCTTC.

V is TRBV2 and J is TRBJ1-4; D is ambiguous. Trimming pared 5 bases from V and 8 bases from J, leaving 21 bases between. Germline V gene sequence: CDR1 SNHLY, CDR2 FYNNEI. The CDR3 extends over 16 amino acids. The DNA of the CDR3 is TGTGCCAGCAGTAGCCGTAGTCAGCTATTGAGGGAAAAACTGTTTTTT. Amino acid sequence: CASSSRSQLLREKLFF.

This clone showed up just a few times. The chain recombines TRBV10-3 with TRBJ1-1; no firm D call. The V gene's germline CDR1 is ENHRY and CDR2 SYGVKD. Trimming took off 0 bases at V and 8 bases at J, with 10 bases between the two ends. The CDR3 sequence is 13 residues long. The CDR3 protein is CAISESGNQEAFF. CDR3 in DNA: TGTGCCATCAGTGAGTCGGGAAACCAAGAAGCTTTCTTT.

DNA for the CDR3: TGTGCCAGCAGCGCCTCAGGGGACGAGTACTTC. Amino acid sequence: CASSASGDEYF. The gene calls are TRBV5-6 and TRBJ2-7; D is possibly TRBD1 (6 bases). This CDR3 has 11 residues. Trimming left V 4 bases short and J 11 bases short, with 13 bases between. CDR1 is SGHDT and CDR2 is YYEEEE in the germline V gene.

The chain employs TRBV9 and TRBJ1-1; D gene ambiguous. This CDR3 has 13 amino acids. V gave up 3 bases and J gave up 1 base, with 7 bases separating them. In germline, CDR1 is SGDLS, CDR2 YYNGEE. The CDR3 DNA sequence: TGTGCCAGCAGCGGAACAGAGAACACTGAAGCTTTCTTT. This encodes CASSGTENTEAFF.

The V and J genes are TRBV27 and TRBJ2-1; D is possibly TRBD1 or TRBD2 (5 bases each). Between the trimmed V and J ends, which lost 0 bases and 5 bases, there was a span of 11 bases. This CDR3 region has 15 residues. Germline loops: CDR1 MNHEY, CDR2 SMNVEV (reference sequence). CDR3 in amino acids: CASSLSWGYHNEQFF. Here the CDR3 DNA reads TGTGCCAGCAGTTTATCCTGGGGGTACCACAATGAGCAGTTCTTC.

V gene TRBV7-8 combines with J gene TRBJ2-1, with 9 positions matching TRBD2. The length of the CDR3 is 15 residues. V shed 5 bases, J shed 4 bases, and the junction held 6 bases outside the gene matches. From germline, CDR1 is SGHVS and CDR2 FQNEAQ. The chain's CDR3 is CASSLIAGAYNEQFF. DNA of the CDR3: TGTGCCAGCAGCCTGATAGCGGGAGCTTACAATGAGCAGTTCTTC.

The V call is TRBV6-6, the J call TRBJ1-1; TRBD1 might be the D (6 bases). The germline CDR1 and CDR2 sequences are MNHNY and SVGAGI (reference sequence). This CDR3 is 14 amino acids long. V was cut by 2 bases and J by 0 bases, with 7 bases left in between. DNA of the CDR3: TGTGCCAGCAGTTACGGGACATTGAACACTGAAGCTTTCTTT. It yields the protein CASSYGTLNTEAFF.

The rearrangement links TRBV2 to TRBJ2-1; TRBD2 matches 9 bases. Germline V gene data show CDR1 as SNHLY and CDR2 as FYNNEI. J was trimmed by 4 bases and V by 6 bases; bases with no gene match: 4. This CDR3 is 14 amino acids long. DNA of the CDR3: TGTGCCAGCAGCGGACTAGCGATTTACAATGAGCAGTTCTTC. Amino acid sequence: CASSGLAIYNEQFF.

V and J are TRBV5-1 and TRBJ2-3; weak D call: TRBD1 (6 bases). Germline V lookup: CDR1 SGHRS, CDR2 YFSETQ. Trimming took off 4 bases at V and 5 bases at J, with 17 bases between the two ends. This CDR3 contains 15 residues. The DNA of the CDR3 is TGCGCCAGCAGCCCGGACTCGACAGGAGGAGATACGCAGTATTTT. Its translation: CASSPDSTGGDTQYF.